This TCR beta chain emerged from a study of blood T cell repertoires in COVID-19. Study background: PBMCs, B-cell-depleted T cells, or T cells provided the cDNA or gDNA that made up the material.

This clone was observed at least ten times. Sequencing used immunoSEQ multiplex PCR; TCRdb keeps in-frame clones, though not all of them. The top ten clones hold about 3.5% of a sample with roughly 180,000 clones, over 70% of them seen once. This TCR was sampled from a woman aged 45-59 years in a cohort exposed to, infected with or recovered from COVID-19 (not recorded which). The sample consisted of PBMCs or T cells enriched from blood (not recorded which).

The CDR3 DNA follows: TGTGCCAGCAGCTTGGGTGGGAGGTCGGATACGCAGTATTTT. Translated: CASSLGGRSDTQYF. V is TRBV5-4 and J is TRBJ2-3, with D possibly matching TRBD2 (6 bases). This CDR3 has 14 amino acids. From germline, CDR1 is SGHNT and CDR2 YYREEE (reference sequence). Trimming removed 0 bases at V and 6 bases at J, with 11 bases between.